A selection of T cell receptor beta chains follows, all from one sample in a study of T cells in Graves' hyperthyroidism and ophthalmopathy. TCRdb ran MiXCR on the multiplex PCR reads and lists one entry per CDR3 protein. This table holds roughly 130,000 distinct CDR3 sequences, approximately 20% found once. The sequencing input was blood. Receptors originate from a woman aged 50 to 65 with Graves' hyperthyroidism that later progressed to Graves' ophthalmopathy. The CDR3 runs from the conserved cysteine through the conserved F or W.

J gene: TRBJ1-3
CDR3 length: 15
V gene: TRBV11-3
CDR3 protein: CASSQDGSAGNTIYF

J gene: TRBJ2-1
CDR3 length: 15
V gene: TRBV20-1
CDR3 protein: CSASGRGRSYNEQFF

J gene: TRBJ1-1
CDR3 length: 14
V gene: TRBV28
CDR3 protein: CASSSWGLSPEAFF

J gene: TRBJ1-2
CDR3 length: 16
V gene: TRBV18
CDR3 protein: CASSPLGGEGDYGYTF

J gene: TRBJ1-2
CDR3 length: 17
V gene: TRBV10-1
CDR3 protein: CASSESYTGTGDYGYTF

J gene: TRBJ2-7
CDR3 length: 16
V gene: TRBV7-9
CDR3 protein: CASSQGGALRRYEQYF

J gene: TRBJ2-7
CDR3 length: 15
V gene: TRBV27
CDR3 protein: CASSPRDRGTREQYF

J gene: TRBJ2-7
CDR3 length: 14
V gene: TRBV28
CDR3 protein: CASSPDGFSYEQYF

J gene: TRBJ2-5
CDR3 length: 12
V gene: TRBV12-3/TRBV12-4
CDR3 protein: CASSLGRETQYF

J gene: TRBJ1-1
CDR3 length: 14
V gene: TRBV11-3
CDR3 protein: CASSAGRGSAEAFF

J gene: TRBJ2-5
CDR3 length: 13
V gene: TRBV6-6
CDR3 protein: CASSYSIQETQYF

J gene: TRBJ2-5
CDR3 length: 12
V gene: TRBV4-2
CDR3 protein: CASSQGWETQYF

J gene: TRBJ2-1
CDR3 length: 14
V gene: TRBV12-3/TRBV12-4
CDR3 protein: CASSPPDSYNEQFF

J gene: TRBJ1-1
CDR3 length: 15
V gene: TRBV7-9
CDR3 protein: CASSLTGGRDTEAFF

J gene: TRBJ2-5
CDR3 length: 15
V gene: TRBV12-3/TRBV12-4
CDR3 protein: CASRQGGAGLRTQYF

J gene: TRBJ1-1
CDR3 length: 14
V gene: TRBV28
CDR3 protein: CASRTQGGNTEAFF

J gene: TRBJ2-5
CDR3 length: 13
V gene: TRBV6-1
CDR3 protein: CASSRERRETQYF

J gene: TRBJ1-4
CDR3 length: 13
V gene: TRBV20-1
CDR3 protein: CSAGQGTNEKLFF

J gene: TRBJ1-1
CDR3 length: 16
V gene: TRBV5-1
CDR3 protein: CASSLVSQGWNTEAFF

J gene: TRBJ2-6
CDR3 length: 15
V gene: TRBV2
CDR3 protein: CASSELGPGANVLTF

J gene: TRBJ2-5
CDR3 length: 10
V gene: TRBV29-1
CDR3 protein: CSVGGETQYF

J gene: TRBJ2-5
CDR3 length: 16
V gene: TRBV2
CDR3 protein: CASNTYVTSSSGTQYF

J gene: TRBJ1-1
CDR3 length: 15
V gene: TRBV7-9
CDR3 protein: CASSLTPPGNTEAFF

J gene: TRBJ2-1
CDR3 length: 18
V gene: TRBV5-1
CDR3 protein: CASSSGLAERSSYNEQFF